This T cell receptor (beta chain) was identified in a study of CXCR3-negative and CXCR3-positive naive CD8 T cells. This clonotype is called medium-sized based on its frequency. Antigen: not known. Study-wide results and limits: Each naive subset displayed comparably high diversity, whereas memory CD8+ cells displayed much lower diversity. In CXCR3-positive naive cells, the TRB CDR3s were more hydrophobic than in CXCR3-negative naive cells.

UMI-labeled TRB cDNA libraries were prepared by 5' RACE. Using the 5' RACE reads, TCRdb records one entry per CDR3 protein without DNA. Its clone listing holds 6,500 to 7,000 distinct CDR3 sequences. Germline V lookup: CDR1 SGHVS, CDR2 FQNEAQ. The CDR3 has 17 amino acids. The receptor's source is a human donor in good health. Some clones in this sample may be carry-over from other donors' samples. The sample was naive CXCR3+ CD8+ T cells from blood. Regarding subset: CD45RO-CCR7+CD27+CD95- naive CD8+ T cells expressing CXCR3 (TNR3+). This chain uses TRBV7-8 with TRBJ2-1; the TCRdb call, TRBD1, lacks DNA for checking. The CDR3 region is CASSFPRTGESYNEQFF.